One and the same sample provided the 19 T cell receptor beta chains below, sequenced in a study of shared clonotypes between healthy human individuals. Here immunoSEQ multiplex PCR was the method, and the copy in TCRdb shows in-frame clones only, minus some. This repertoire shows about 2.1 million clones, about 93% found once; its top ten account for 1.5% to 2%. The naive CD8 fraction comprised CD45RO-negative cells positively selected for CCR7 and excluded terminally differentiated effector memory CD45RA+ cells. The sequenced sample consisted of naive CD8+ T cells from PBMCs. The receptors were gathered from a man younger than 35 in good health. Some clones in this sample may be carry-over from other donors' samples.

The rearrangement uses TRBV7-9 and TRBJ2-2; D is unresolved. The CDR3 is made up of 12 amino acids. Germline CDR1 reads SEHNR; CDR2 reads FQNEAQ (reference sequence). Trimming cost V 6 bases and J 5 bases, with 7 bases left between them. The DNA of the CDR3 is TGTGCCAGCAGTTACTCAACCGGGGAGCTGTTTTTT. Its translation: CASSYSTGELFF.

CDR3 sequence reads: CASSLSGGAIGELFF. The CDR3 DNA sequence: TGTGCCAGCAGTTTATCGGGGGGCGCGATCGGGGAGCTGTTTTTT. V gene TRBV27 combines with J gene TRBJ2-2; TRBD1 or TRBD2 may be the D gene (6 bases each). The germline V and J ends were trimmed by 0 bases and 7 bases, with 12 bases remaining between them. CDR1 is MNHEY, CDR2 SMNVEV, per germline (reference sequence). The CDR3 consists of 15 residues.

V is TRBV27 and J is TRBJ2-3; a weak D match, TRBD2 (5 bases). V lost 5 bases to trimming and J lost 2 bases, with 8 bases between them. The length of the CDR3 is 13 residues. Germline V CDR1 and CDR2: MNHEY, SMNVEV (reference sequence). The CDR3 region is CASSTRITDTQYF. Written as DNA, the CDR3 is TGTGCCAGCAGTACTAGAATCACAGATACGCAGTATTTT.

The rearrangement links TRBV7-3 to TRBJ1-2, with no clear D. V lost 2 bases, J lost 6 bases, and 10 bases lay in between. The CDR3 is made up of 13 amino acids. Germline CDR1 reads SGHTA; CDR2 reads FQGTGA. CDR3 sequence reads: CASSLSEMDGYTF. In DNA form, the CDR3 reads TGTGCCAGCAGCTTATCTGAGATGGATGGCTACACCTTC.

The V and J genes are TRBV11-2 and TRBJ2-2, with TRBD2 identical over 14 bases. Germline V gives CDR1 SGHAT, CDR2 FQNNGV. Unmatched junction bases numbered 6, after V lost 5 bases and J lost 1 base. The CDR3 totals 18 residues. The CDR3 loop is CASSIAGTSGRNTGELFF. CDR3 coding DNA: TGTGCCAGCAGCATAGCCGGGACTAGCGGGAGGAACACCGGGGAGCTGTTTTTT.

The rearrangement uses TRBV7-2 and TRBJ2-2; 7 bases are a match to TRBD2. The CDR3 spans 16 residues. The V and J ends lost 3 bases and 0 bases, in that order; junction bases with no gene match: 4. The germline V gene encodes CDR1 SGHTA and CDR2 FQGNSA. The CDR3 DNA follows: TGTGCCAGCAGCTTCCCAAGCGGGGCGAACACCGGGGAGCTGTTTTTT. Protein product: CASSFPSGANTGELFF.

This chain joins TRBV9 and TRBJ2-1; the D gene is possibly TRBD2 (5 bases). There are 15 residues in the CDR3. V was cut by 4 bases and J by 7 bases, with 18 bases left in between. CDR1 is SGDLS and CDR2 is YYNGEE in the germline V gene. The CDR3 region is CASSPQLLAINEQFF. The CDR3 DNA reads TGTGCCAGCAGCCCACAACTTCTAGCAATAAATGAGCAGTTCTTC.

The chain links TRBV6-1 to TRBJ2-7, with D possibly TRBD2 on 6 matching bases. Germline lookup yields CDR1 MNHNS and CDR2 SASEGT. This CDR3 spans 15 amino acids. The germline V and J ends were trimmed by 5 bases and 0 bases, with 14 bases remaining between them. Written as DNA, the CDR3 is TGTGCCAGCAGTAACGGGCGGGACGTCTCCTACGAGCAGTACTTC. Protein sequence: CASSNGRDVSYEQYF.

The chain combines TRBV27 with TRBJ1-2, with D perhaps TRBD1 (5 bases). The germline V gene encodes CDR1 MNHEY and CDR2 SMNVEV (reference sequence). The germline V and J ends were trimmed by 0 bases and 0 bases, with 14 bases remaining between them. The CDR3 totals 17 residues. CDR3 protein: CASSLSRDGSPNYGYTF. CDR3 DNA: TGTGCCAGCAGTTTATCCCGGGACGGCAGCCCTAACTATGGCTACACCTTC.

This clone was found once. The V and J genes are TRBV19 and TRBJ2-5; no clear D gene. The CDR3 contains 12 residues. The V gene's germline CDR1 is LNHDA and CDR2 SQIVND (reference sequence). V shed 5 bases and J shed 5 bases, with 9 bases lying between them. This chain's CDR3 is CASSLVGETQYF. The CDR3 DNA reads TGTGCCAGTAGTCTAGTTGGGGAGACCCAGTACTTC.

CDR3 nucleotide sequence: TGTGCCAGTAGTACCCAATCAGGGAATCCATACGAGCAGTACTTC. Its protein product is CASSTQSGNPYEQYF. The gene calls are TRBV19 and TRBJ2-7; possibly TRBD1 for D (5 bases). This CDR3 region has 15 residues. The V gene's germline CDR1 is LNHDA and CDR2 SQIVND (reference sequence). Trimming removed 4 bases from V and 4 bases from J, with 17 bases in between.

The chain uses TRBV4-3 and TRBJ2-7; no reliable D call. The CDR3 loop spans 13 amino acids. The germline V gene has CDR1 LGHNA and CDR2 YSLEER. Trimming removed 5 bases at V and 7 bases at J, with 15 bases between. CDR3 DNA sequence: TGCGCCAGCAGCAGTAACCTGAAGGATGAGCAGTACTTC. Its translation: CASSSNLKDEQYF.

The chain uses TRBV14 and TRBJ2-1, with 11 bases lining up with TRBD2. CDR3 length: 16 amino acids. CDR1 SGHDN and CDR2 FVKESK come from the germline V gene. The ends lost 1 base at V and 4 bases at J; junction bases unmatched: 3. CDR3 nucleotides: TGTGCCAGCAGCCAAGGGGGGACTAGCGGTTACAATGAGCAGTTCTTC. Protein: CASSQGGTSGYNEQFF.

The CDR3 reads CASSLRPGQGSHEAFF. The CDR3 nucleotides are TGTGCCAGCAGTCTACGGCCGGGGCAGGGGTCCCATGAAGCTTTCTTT. V gene TRBV6-6 combines with J gene TRBJ1-1, with D possibly matching TRBD1 (6 bases). V lost 5 bases and J 7 bases, leaving 23 bases between the germline ends. CDR1 and CDR2 from the germline V gene are MNHNY and SVGAGI (reference sequence). The CDR3 extends over 16 amino acids.

The sample holds one count of this clone. J is TRBJ2-1 and V is TRBV7-9; the match to TRBD1 covers 7 bases. J gave up 10 bases and V 5 bases, and 8 bases lay outside the gene matches. Per the germline V gene, CDR1 is SEHNR and CDR2 is FQNEAQ (reference sequence). The CDR3 sequence is 13 residues long. CDR3 amino acids: CASSPTGTDEQFF. The CDR3 DNA reads as TGTGCCAGCAGCCCGACAGGGACCGACGAGCAGTTCTTC.

The chain is built from TRBV6-1 and TRBJ2-1; D gene unclear. V lost 2 bases and J lost 0, with 11 bases in between. The CDR3 is 16 residues long. Germline V gene data show CDR1 as MNHNS and CDR2 as SASEGT. CDR3 loop: CASSEMEYSSYNEQFF. CDR3 sequence (DNA): TGTGCCAGCAGTGAAATGGAATATAGCTCCTACAATGAGCAGTTCTTC.

In regard to this clone: Additional DNA sequences in this sample encode the identical CDR3. This chain links TRBV7-9 with TRBJ2-3; D may be TRBD1 (5 bases). Germline lookup yields CDR1 SEHNR and CDR2 FQNEAQ (reference sequence). CDR3 size: 12 residues. The V gene lost 4 bases and the J gene lost 3 bases, with 5 bases spanning the gap. The CDR3, as DNA: TGTGCCAGCAGCTCAGGGACAGATACGCAGTATTTT. Its translation: CASSSGTDTQYF.

The J gene is TRBJ1-1, the V gene TRBV5-5; D gene unclear. Between the trimmed V and J ends, which lost 0 bases and 6 bases, there was a span of 9 bases. The germline V gene encodes CDR1 SGHKS and CDR2 YYEKEE (reference sequence). CDR3 size: 13 residues. The CDR3 DNA sequence: TGTGCCAGCAGCTTGGCTGATGACGCTGAAGCTTTCTTT. Translation: CASSLADDAEAFF.

The J gene is TRBJ2-1, the V gene TRBV30, with D possibly matching TRBD1 (6 bases). This CDR3 comprises 13 residues. V was trimmed by 2 bases and J by 7 bases, leaving 12 bases between them. CDR1 is GTSNPN, CDR2 SVGIG, per germline (reference sequence). Written as DNA, the CDR3 is TGTGCCTGGAGTTACCAGCAGGGGAATGAGCAGTTCTTC. Its protein is CAWSYQQGNEQFF.